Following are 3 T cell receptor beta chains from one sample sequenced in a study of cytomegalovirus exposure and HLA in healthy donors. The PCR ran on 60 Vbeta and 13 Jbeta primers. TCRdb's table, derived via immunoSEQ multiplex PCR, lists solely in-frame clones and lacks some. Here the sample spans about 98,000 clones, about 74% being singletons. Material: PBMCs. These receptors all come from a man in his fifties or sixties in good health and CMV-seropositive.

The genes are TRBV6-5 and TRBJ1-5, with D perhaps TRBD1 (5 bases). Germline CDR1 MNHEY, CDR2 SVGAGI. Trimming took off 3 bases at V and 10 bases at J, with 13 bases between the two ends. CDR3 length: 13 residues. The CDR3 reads CASSYGQGYPQHF. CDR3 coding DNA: TGTGCCAGCAGTTATGGGCAGGGATATCCCCAGCATTTT.

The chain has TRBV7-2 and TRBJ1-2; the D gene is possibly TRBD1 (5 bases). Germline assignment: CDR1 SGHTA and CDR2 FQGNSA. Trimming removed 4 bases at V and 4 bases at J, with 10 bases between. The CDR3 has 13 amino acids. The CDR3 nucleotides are TGTGCCAGCAGCTCGAGGCAGGGCTATGGCTACACCTTC. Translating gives CASSSRQGYGYTF.

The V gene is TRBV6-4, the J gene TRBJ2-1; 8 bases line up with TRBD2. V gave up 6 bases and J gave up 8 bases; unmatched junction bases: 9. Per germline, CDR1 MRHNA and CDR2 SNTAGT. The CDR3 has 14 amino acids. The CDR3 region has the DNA TGTGCCAGCAGAACGACGGGGGGGGCCCATGAGCAGTTCTTC. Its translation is CASRTTGGAHEQFF.